The 28 T cell receptor beta chains presented below share a single source sample, sequenced in a study of monozygotic twins with inflammatory bowel disease. TCRdb re-called the 5' RACE reads and shows each CDR3 protein once, DNA omitted. Seen in this sample are around 97,000 distinct CDR3 sequences; the ten most common clones hold more than 1.5%. Sample: blood. The receptors were sampled from a human donor with ulcerative colitis or Crohn's disease, or a healthy co-twin of an affected twin (not recorded which).

The V gene is TRBV5-4, the J gene TRBJ1-1; the D call from TCRdb, TRBD1, cannot be confirmed without DNA. CDR3 length equals 14 residues. Germline CDR1 and CDR2: SGHNT and YYREEE (reference sequence). CDR3 sequence: CASSPGQGLPEAFF.

This sequence joins TRBV20-1 and TRBJ2-5; without DNA, the TCRdb call of TRBD1 cannot be checked. The CDR3 length is 12 residues. Looked up from germline, CDR1 is DFQATT and CDR2 is SNEGSKA (reference sequence). The CDR3 protein is CSAHRGQETQYF.

The CDR3 sequence: CASSPGQGMFF. The chain carries TRBV5-1 and TRBJ2-2. The CDR3 totals 11 residues. Germline V gives CDR1 SGHRS, CDR2 YFSETQ.

The rearrangement uses TRBV18 and TRBJ2-7; TCRdb's D call of TRBD2 is untestable without DNA. The CDR3 sequence is 14 residues long. The germline V gene encodes CDR1 KGHSH and CDR2 LQKENI. CDR3 region: CASSSGGRVDEQYF.

The chain combines TRBV4-3 with TRBJ1-3. Germline V lookup: CDR1 LGHNA, CDR2 YSLEER. The CDR3 contains 17 residues. The CDR3 spells CASSQAGEGRSGNTIYF.

V is TRBV5-1 and J is TRBJ2-7; TCRdb lists TRBD2, though no DNA is available to test this call. Germline values: CDR1 SGHRS, CDR2 YFSETQ. The CDR3 is 15 residues long. The CDR3 protein is CASSLADGLVNEQYF.

The chain carries TRBV5-1 and TRBJ2-7; TCRdb outputs TRBD2, but without DNA this stays unchecked. CDR3 length: 14 amino acids. CDR1 is SGHRS, CDR2 YFSETQ, per germline. This chain's CDR3 is CASSSLAGVYEQYF.

V is TRBV7-2 and J is TRBJ1-2; no DNA is available, so the TRBD1 call from TCRdb remains unchecked. The CDR3 runs 12 residues. The germline V gene encodes CDR1 SGHTA and CDR2 FQGNSA. The CDR3 protein is CASSSYRDGYTF.

The chain joins TRBV7-2 to TRBJ2-5. Germline lookup yields CDR1 SGHTA and CDR2 FQGNSA. This CDR3 has 14 residues. The CDR3 region is CASSLRNSQETQYF. Together with reference TRBV7-2 and TRBJ2-5, the CDR3 gives the full variable domain: GAGVSQSPSNKVTEKGKDVELRCDPISGHTALYWYRQSLGQGLEFLIYFQGNSAPDKSGLPSDRFSAERTGGSVSTLTIQRTQQEDSAVYLCASSLRNSQETQYFGPGTRLLVL.

This chain joins TRBV29-1 and TRBJ2-3; with no DNA, the TCRdb D assignment of TRBD1 cannot be verified. Germline V gives CDR1 SQVTM, CDR2 ANQGSEA. This CDR3 has 12 amino acids. The CDR3 protein is CSQRGGTDTQYF.

The rearrangement links TRBV6-1 to TRBJ1-6; TCRdb indicates TRBD1, and absent DNA this call remains unverified. This CDR3 region has 16 residues. Germline V gene sequence: CDR1 MNHNS, CDR2 SASEGT. The CDR3 is CASRDKFWSYNSPLHF.

The chain's CDR3 is CASMMDRNQPQHF. The rearrangement joins TRBV2 to TRBJ1-5. This CDR3 comprises 13 residues. Germline V gives CDR1 SNHLY, CDR2 FYNNEI.

The chain carries TRBV19 and TRBJ2-7; TCRdb reports TRBD1, a call that lacks DNA to check it against. The CDR3 sequence is 13 residues long. CDR1 is LNHDA and CDR2 is SQIVND in the germline V gene (reference sequence). CDR3 in amino acids: CASSVQGSYEQYF.

This sequence joins TRBV28 and TRBJ1-6; the D call from TCRdb, TRBD1, cannot be confirmed without DNA. The CDR3 length is 13 residues. Germline V CDR1 and CDR2: MDHEN, SYDVKM. The CDR3 sequence is CASSLNRVSPLHF.

This chain connects TRBV12-3 or TRBV12-4 to TRBJ2-3; TCRdb's D gene call, TRBD1, goes unchecked for lack of DNA. The CDR3 is 14 residues long. CDR3 residues: CASSFGGGQDTQYF.

V and J are TRBV18 and TRBJ1-2; with no DNA, the TCRdb D assignment of TRBD1 cannot be verified. CDR1 and CDR2 (germline): KGHSH, LQKENI. The CDR3 spans 14 residues. CDR3 region: CASSPMDRDYGYTF.

This rearrangement joins TRBV5-5 to TRBJ2-1; the D call of TRBD1 rests on TCRdb alone, since no DNA is present to check it. Germline CDR1 is SGHKS and CDR2 is YYEKEE (reference sequence). CDR3 length: 16 residues. CDR3 protein: CASSVHGIGGKNEQFF.

V and J are TRBV7-9 and TRBJ2-4; TCRdb names TRBD1, which stays unverified in the absence of DNA. CDR1 SEHNR and CDR2 FQNEAQ come from the germline V gene (reference sequence). This CDR3 spans 12 amino acids. CDR3 region: CASSLPGLQGYF. Filled out from reference TRBV7-9 and TRBJ2-4, the complete variable domain reads DTGVSQNPRHKITKRGQNVTFRCDPISEHNRLYWYRQTLGQGPEFLTYFQNEAQLEKSRLLSDRFSAERPKGSFSTLEIQRTEQGDSAMYLCASSLPGLQGYFGAGTRLSVL.

The chain carries TRBV2 and TRBJ1-6; TCRdb designates TRBD1, a call that cannot be tested without DNA. The CDR3 length is 15 residues. Per germline, CDR1 SNHLY and CDR2 FYNNEI. CDR3: CASSAEQGARSPLHF.

The CDR3 loop is CSARDGYSNQPQHF. V usage is TRBV20-1 and J usage is TRBJ1-5. CDR3 size: 14 residues. Germline loops: CDR1 DFQATT, CDR2 SNEGSKA (reference sequence).

The chain couples TRBV7-8 to TRBJ1-1; TCRdb lists TRBD1, though no DNA is available to test this call. CDR1 and CDR2 (germline): SGHVS, FQNEAQ. This CDR3 contains 16 residues. CDR3 sequence reads: CASSPVPGQGSTEAFF. Complete variable domain (other parts from reference TRBV7-8 and TRBJ1-1): GAGVSQSPRYKVAKRGQDVALRCDPISGHVSLFWYQQALGQGPEFLTYFQNEAQLDKSGLPSDRFFAERPEGSVSTLKIQRTQQEDSAVYLCASSPVPGQGSTEAFFGQGTRLTVV.

The chain has TRBV4-3 and TRBJ1-5; as DNA is missing, the TRBD1 call by TCRdb cannot be tested. The CDR3 is 16 amino acids. CDR1 and CDR2 (germline): LGHNA, YSLEER. The CDR3 protein is CASSQDVGFGRQPQHF.

The chain uses TRBV30 and TRBJ2-7; TCRdb calls TRBD1, which cannot be checked without DNA. From germline, CDR1 is GTSNPN and CDR2 SVGIG (reference sequence). CDR3 size: 15 residues. The CDR3 spells CAWSLTGTGGYEQYF.

This rearrangement joins TRBV12-3 or TRBV12-4 to TRBJ1-6; as DNA is missing, the TRBD1 call by TCRdb cannot be tested. CDR3 length equals 13 residues. The CDR3 sequence is CASKRDSNSPLHF.

This chain joins TRBV6-2 or TRBV6-3 and TRBJ2-5. CDR1 and CDR2 from the germline V gene are MNHEY and SVGEGT. CDR3 length: 14 residues. CDR3: CASSYSIVPETQYF.

V gene TRBV5-6 combines with J gene TRBJ2-1. The CDR3 extends over 11 amino acids. Per the germline V gene, CDR1 is SGHDT and CDR2 is YYEEEE. CDR3 region: CASSLVFEQFF.

The rearrangement joins TRBV6-2 or TRBV6-3 to TRBJ1-1; TCRdb lists TRBD1, though no DNA is available to test this call. Germline CDR1 is MNHEY and CDR2 is SVGEGT. The CDR3 totals 15 residues. The CDR3: CASTRGQAKNTEAFF.

The chain couples TRBV15 to TRBJ2-5. This CDR3 comprises 15 residues. Looked up from germline, CDR1 is LNHNV and CDR2 is YYDKDF (reference sequence). The CDR3 sequence: CATSRDIGVQETQYF. The whole variable domain, remainder taken from reference TRBV15 and TRBJ2-5, is DAMVIQNPRYQVTQFGKPVTLSCSQTLNHNVMYWYQQKSSQAPKLLFHYYDKDFNNEADTPDNFQSRRPNTSFCFLDIRSPGLGDTAMYLCATSRDIGVQETQYFGPGTRLLVL.